A single sample gave rise to the 10 T cell receptor beta chains below, sequenced in a study of blood T cells in healthy people across ages. It was with a sample-barcoded 5' primer and a J-beta primer mix that a second PCR of about 7 to 12 cycles was run. Using its own MiXCR run on the 5' RACE reads, TCRdb lists one record per CDR3 protein. The sample has 980,000 or so distinct CDR3 sequences; around 49% are singletons. Sequencing was performed on blood. The receptors here all came from a man aged 25 to 40 in good health.

The table lists this clonotype with a few counts. The chain couples TRBV6-2 or TRBV6-3 to TRBJ2-7, with 7 bases identical to TRBD1. V lost 2 bases, J lost 6 bases, and 7 bases stayed unmatched. The CDR3 contains 14 residues. In germline, CDR1 is MNHEY, CDR2 SVGEGT. This CDR3 reads CASSYMGQTTEQYF. The CDR3 DNA sequence: TGTGCCAGCAGTTACATGGGACAGACCACCGAGCAGTACTTC.

In this sample, this clonotype turned up a few times. The J gene is TRBJ2-3, the V gene TRBV12-3 or TRBV12-4, with TRBD2 matching 8 bases. J lost 2 bases, V lost 5 bases, and 12 bases had no gene match. The CDR3 spans 17 residues. The CDR3 DNA is TGTGCCAGCAGTAGCGGCCTTAGCGGGGACTACACAGATACGCAGTATTTT. It encodes CASSSGLSGDYTDTQYF.

The chain combines TRBV18 with TRBJ2-1; D not certain. Germline V CDR1 and CDR2: KGHSH, LQKENI. The V and J ends lost 4 bases and 2 bases respectively, with 12 bases between them. The CDR3 extends over 15 amino acids. In nucleotides, the CDR3 is TGTGCCAGCTCACAACCGGGTAGCCCCTACAATGAGCAGTTCTTC. Amino acid sequence: CASSQPGSPYNEQFF.

Of note for this clonotype: A much larger clone differs by one base, so this may be a read error. V and J are TRBV3-1 and TRBJ2-7; a weak D match, TRBD2 (5 bases). The CDR3 is 12 residues long. Germline V lookup: CDR1 LGHDT, CDR2 YNNKEL (reference sequence). In nucleotides, the CDR3 is TGTGCCAGCAGCCTATGGGTTGGGGAGCGGTACTTC. It translates to CASSLWVGERYF.

This chain links TRBV4-2 with TRBJ1-4; maybe TRBD1 (5 bases). V lost 1 base, J lost 8 bases, and 11 bases lay in between. CDR3 length equals 14 residues. Germline V gene data show CDR1 as LGHNA and CDR2 as YNFKEQ. The CDR3 loop reads CASSQARVQEKLFF. CDR3 DNA: TGTGCCAGCAGCCAAGCCAGGGTTCAAGAAAAACTGTTTTTT.

This clonotype was seen a handful of times. The J gene is TRBJ1-1, the V gene TRBV20-1; D gene unclear. CDR1 is DFQATT and CDR2 is SNEGSKA in the germline V gene (reference sequence). V dropped 6 bases and J dropped 4 bases, with 24 bases sitting between them. CDR3 length: 16 amino acids. The CDR3 loop is CSAAGPSGLLRTEAFF. The CDR3 nucleotides read TGCAGTGCAGCCGGGCCTTCGGGTTTGTTGCGCACTGAAGCTTTCTTT.

The J gene is TRBJ1-2, the V gene TRBV7-2; 9 bases agree with TRBD1. After removal of 5 bases from V and 6 bases from J, the junction contained 1 base not matched to a gene. CDR1 SGHTA and CDR2 FQGNSA come from the germline V gene. The CDR3 is 12 amino acids. Here the CDR3 reads CASSRDRDGYTF. The CDR3 DNA reads TGTGCCAGCAGCCGGGACAGGGATGGCTACACCTTC.

The rearrangement joins TRBV28 to TRBJ2-5, with TRBD2 matching over 7 bases. From germline, CDR1 is MDHEN and CDR2 SYDVKM. V was clipped by 8 bases and J by 3 bases; unmatched bases: 6. This CDR3 region has 13 residues. The CDR3 DNA reads TGTGCCAGCGCGGCGGGAGCGGAAGAGACCCAGTACTTC. This codes for CASAAGAEETQYF.

The rearrangement uses TRBV2 and TRBJ1-2, with D maybe TRBD1 (5 bases). From germline, CDR1 is SNHLY and CDR2 FYNNEI. The CDR3 totals 13 residues. V lost 3 bases and J lost 8, with 13 bases in between. The CDR3 sequence is CASSEGRDRGYTF. The CDR3 DNA follows: TGTGCCAGCAGTGAGGGCAGGGATCGAGGCTACACCTTC. The full variable domain, with the rest looked up from reference TRBV2 and TRBJ1-2, is EPEVTQTPSHQVTQMGQEVILRCVPISNHLYFYWYRQILGQKVEFLVSFYNNEISEKSEIFDDQFSVERPDGSNFTLKIRSTKLEDSAMYFCASSEGRDRGYTFGSGTRLTVV.

This clonotype was detected a few times. This chain connects TRBV6-5 to TRBJ1-2; D is perhaps TRBD1 (5 bases). Germline lookup yields CDR1 MNHEY and CDR2 SVGAGI. With 0 bases removed from V and 4 bases from J, the gap between germline ends came to 9 bases. The CDR3 totals 14 residues. The CDR3: CASSYSQGPYGYTF. CDR3 coding DNA: TGTGCCAGCAGTTACTCCCAGGGACCCTATGGCTACACCTTC.